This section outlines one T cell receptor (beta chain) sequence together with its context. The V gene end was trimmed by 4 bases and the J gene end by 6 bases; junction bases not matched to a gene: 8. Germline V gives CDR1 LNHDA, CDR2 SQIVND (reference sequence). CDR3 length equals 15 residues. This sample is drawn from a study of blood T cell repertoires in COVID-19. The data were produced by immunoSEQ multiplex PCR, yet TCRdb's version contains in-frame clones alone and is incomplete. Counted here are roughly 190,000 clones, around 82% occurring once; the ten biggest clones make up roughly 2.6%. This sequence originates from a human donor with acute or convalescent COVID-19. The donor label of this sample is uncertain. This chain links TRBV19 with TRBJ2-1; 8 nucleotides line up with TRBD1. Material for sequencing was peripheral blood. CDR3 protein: CASSTDRVAFNEQFF. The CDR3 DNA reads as TGTGCCAGTAGTACGGACAGGGTTGCTTTCAATGAGCAGTTCTTC. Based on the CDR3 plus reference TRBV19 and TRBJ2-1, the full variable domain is DGGITQSPKYLFRKEGQNVTLSCEQNLNHDAMYWYRQDPGQGLRLIYYSQIVNDFQKGDIAEGYSVSREKKESFPLTVTSAQKNPTAFYLCASSTDRVAFNEQFFGPGTRLTVL.